This T cell receptor (beta chain) was sequenced during a study of neurological immune-mediated disorders. This clonotype has at least ten counts. TCRdb passed the 5' RACE reads through MiXCR, listing each CDR3 protein once. The repertoire includes some 37,000 distinct CDR3 sequences, around 4.8% of them detected once, and roughly 9% sits in the top ten. CDR1 is DFQATT and CDR2 is SNEGSKA in the germline V gene (reference sequence). This CDR3 is 13 amino acids long. V dropped 6 bases and J dropped 3; count of bases not matched to a gene: 4. Use was made of under 1.2 million CD4+ or CD8+ T cells in sorted libraries.

This clonotype originated in a man younger than 35 in good health. The sequencing sample was made of CD4+ T cells from blood. The gene calls are TRBV20-1 and TRBJ2-3, with TRBD1 matching 9 bases. The CDR3 DNA sequence: TGCAGTGCGCCGACAGGGGGGACAGATACGCAGTATTTT. The encoded protein is CSAPTGGTDTQYF.